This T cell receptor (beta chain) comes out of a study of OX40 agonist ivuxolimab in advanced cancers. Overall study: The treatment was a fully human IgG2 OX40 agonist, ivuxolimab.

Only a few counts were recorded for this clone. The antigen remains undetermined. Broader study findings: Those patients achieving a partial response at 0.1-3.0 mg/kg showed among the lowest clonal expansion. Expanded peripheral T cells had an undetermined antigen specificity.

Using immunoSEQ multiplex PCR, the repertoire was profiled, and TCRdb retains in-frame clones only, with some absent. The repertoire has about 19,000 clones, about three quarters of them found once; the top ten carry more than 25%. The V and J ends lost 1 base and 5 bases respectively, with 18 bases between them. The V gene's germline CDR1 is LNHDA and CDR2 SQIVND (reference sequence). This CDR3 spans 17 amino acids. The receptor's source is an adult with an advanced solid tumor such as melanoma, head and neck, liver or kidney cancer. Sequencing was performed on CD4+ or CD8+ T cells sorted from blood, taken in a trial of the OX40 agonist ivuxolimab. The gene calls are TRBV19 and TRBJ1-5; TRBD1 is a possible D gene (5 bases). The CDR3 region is CASSIAGWGDADQPQHF. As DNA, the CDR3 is TGTGCCAGTAGTATAGCGGGCTGGGGGGACGCGGATCAGCCCCAGCATTTT.